This is a list of T cell receptor beta chains from one sample in a study of shared clonotypes between healthy human individuals. Libraries were prepared by immunoSEQ multiplex PCR; TCRdb keeps only in-frame clonotypes and omits some of them. Of approximately 530,000 clones listed, around 96% are singletons. The sequencing sample was made of naive CD4+ T cells sorted from blood. The source is a woman aged 25 to 39 in good health. The CDR3 runs from the conserved cysteine through the conserved F or W. A D gene is named only where the DNA matches it firmly. Clone size is shown for a subset of rows, as once, few, many or a class of expanded clone.

clone size: .; V gene: TRBV28; J gene: TRBJ1-5; D gene: TRBD1; CDR3 protein: CASRGGTGNHQPQHF
clone size: .; V gene: TRBV18; J gene: TRBJ2-7; D gene: .; CDR3 protein: CASSPARNSYEQYF
clone size: .; V gene: TRBV2; J gene: TRBJ2-3; D gene: .; CDR3 protein: CASSAGNAPDDTQYF
clone size: .; V gene: TRBV5-8; J gene: TRBJ2-1; D gene: TRBD2; CDR3 protein: CASSLTTGTSEFF
clone size: few; V gene: TRBV6-6; J gene: TRBJ2-7; D gene: TRBD1; CDR3 protein: CASSSRQGTYEQYF
clone size: .; V gene: TRBV18; J gene: TRBJ1-1; D gene: .; CDR3 protein: CASSLSTDDLAFF
clone size: .; V gene: TRBV6-5; J gene: TRBJ1-4; D gene: .; CDR3 protein: CASSSGTGDEKLFF
clone size: .; V gene: TRBV28; J gene: TRBJ2-7; D gene: TRBD2; CDR3 protein: CASSLTSGIPYEQYF
clone size: .; V gene: TRBV19; J gene: TRBJ2-3; D gene: TRBD2; CDR3 protein: CASRLAGAADTQYF
clone size: .; V gene: TRBV29-1; J gene: TRBJ2-7; D gene: TRBD2; CDR3 protein: CSVEDETSGSYEQYF
clone size: .; V gene: TRBV11-2; J gene: TRBJ2-2; D gene: TRBD2; CDR3 protein: CASSLSKLAGQNTGELFF
clone size: .; V gene: TRBV27; J gene: TRBJ1-2; D gene: .; CDR3 protein: CASSLWGRLHTTSGYTF
clone size: .; V gene: TRBV18; J gene: TRBJ2-5; D gene: .; CDR3 protein: CASSQGQQETQYF
clone size: .; V gene: TRBV28; J gene: TRBJ2-1; D gene: TRBD2; CDR3 protein: CASKALAGLTNYNEQFF
clone size: .; V gene: TRBV10-3; J gene: TRBJ1-2; D gene: .; CDR3 protein: CAIRPTGYGYTF
clone size: .; V gene: TRBV5-1; J gene: TRBJ2-3; D gene: .; CDR3 protein: CASSLGRDKDTQYF
clone size: once; V gene: TRBV29-1; J gene: TRBJ2-7; D gene: .; CDR3 protein: CSPPVELHF
clone size: .; V gene: TRBV18; J gene: TRBJ1-2; D gene: .; CDR3 protein: CASSSTWDYGYTF
clone size: .; V gene: TRBV28; J gene: TRBJ2-7; D gene: .; CDR3 protein: CASSLSHTGKDEQYF
clone size: .; V gene: TRBV6-6; J gene: TRBJ2-5; D gene: .; CDR3 protein: CASTRVGRGETQYF
clone size: .; V gene: TRBV2; J gene: TRBJ1-3; D gene: TRBD1; CDR3 protein: CASSEQGAGNTIYF
clone size: .; V gene: TRBV18; J gene: TRBJ1-2; D gene: TRBD1; CDR3 protein: CASSLNGQALNYGYTF
clone size: .; V gene: TRBV11-2; J gene: TRBJ2-7; D gene: .; CDR3 protein: CASSLDRAYEQYF
clone size: .; V gene: TRBV21-1; J gene: TRBJ2-1; D gene: .; CDR3 protein: CASRDHEQFF
clone size: .; V gene: TRBV30; J gene: TRBJ1-4; D gene: .; CDR3 protein: CAWSGRGALTEKLFF
clone size: .; V gene: TRBV27; J gene: TRBJ1-4; D gene: TRBD1; CDR3 protein: CASSPWGGTGQNEKLFF
clone size: .; V gene: TRBV11-2; J gene: TRBJ2-7; D gene: TRBD2; CDR3 protein: CASSPGTSGRLEQYF
clone size: .; V gene: TRBV5-1; J gene: TRBJ2-2; D gene: .; CDR3 protein: CASRDSTTLNTGELFF
clone size: .; V gene: TRBV10-3; J gene: TRBJ2-7; D gene: .; CDR3 protein: CAISARGWEQYF
clone size: .; V gene: TRBV6-6; J gene: TRBJ1-5; D gene: TRBD1; CDR3 protein: CASSWDRSVQPQHF
clone size: .; V gene: TRBV2; J gene: TRBJ1-1; D gene: .; CDR3 protein: CASSIASWPSMNTEAFF
clone size: .; V gene: TRBV28; J gene: TRBJ1-5; D gene: TRBD1; CDR3 protein: CASRPSTGTGPPYSNQPQHF
clone size: .; V gene: TRBV5-4; J gene: TRBJ2-7; D gene: TRBD1; CDR3 protein: CASSFGTDYEQYF
clone size: .; V gene: TRBV2; J gene: TRBJ1-4; D gene: TRBD1; CDR3 protein: CASSGDRGGEKLFF
clone size: .; V gene: TRBV30; J gene: TRBJ1-4; D gene: .; CDR3 protein: CAWAQLGTNEKLFF
clone size: .; V gene: TRBV27; J gene: TRBJ1-3; D gene: .; CDR3 protein: CASSLSGTRSGNTIYF
clone size: .; V gene: TRBV7-8; J gene: TRBJ2-7; D gene: .; CDR3 protein: CASSLGAYEQYF
clone size: .; V gene: TRBV28; J gene: TRBJ1-5; D gene: .; CDR3 protein: CASSPPLSAPQHF
clone size: .; V gene: TRBV11-2; J gene: TRBJ1-2; D gene: TRBD1; CDR3 protein: CASSLTRQGDGYTF
clone size: .; V gene: TRBV7-2; J gene: TRBJ2-5; D gene: .; CDR3 protein: CASSLIGETQYF
clone size: .; V gene: TRBV5-4; J gene: TRBJ2-1; D gene: TRBD2; CDR3 protein: CASTSGGGSYNEQFF
clone size: .; V gene: TRBV6-6; J gene: TRBJ1-5; D gene: .; CDR3 protein: CASSLGLDQPQHF
clone size: .; V gene: TRBV20-1; J gene: TRBJ2-5; D gene: TRBD2; CDR3 protein: CSAEREGPQYF
clone size: .; V gene: TRBV27; J gene: TRBJ2-7; D gene: TRBD2; CDR3 protein: CASRKLTGLTTYEQYF
clone size: .; V gene: TRBV7-9; J gene: TRBJ2-3; D gene: .; CDR3 protein: CASSSLADTQYF
clone size: .; V gene: TRBV6-5; J gene: TRBJ2-7; D gene: TRBD1; CDR3 protein: CASSPTGSSYEQYF